These 27 T cell receptor beta chains were all obtained from the same sample, sequenced in a study of blood T cell repertoires in COVID-19. The repertoire was sequenced with immunoSEQ multiplex PCR; TCRdb's copy has only in-frame clones and lacks some. The sample includes around 34,000 clones, 75% to 90% of them seen just once. Sequenced sample: peripheral blood. The receptor set was obtained from a woman aged 70 to 79 with acute or convalescent COVID-19.

The genes are TRBV14 and TRBJ1-1, with no clear D. CDR1 and CDR2 (germline): SGHDN, FVKESK. V was trimmed by 0 bases and J by 5 bases, leaving 13 bases between them. CDR3 length: 15 residues. The CDR3 DNA is TGTGCCAGCAGCCAAGATTTCGGGGTGGGTACTGAAGCTTTCTTT. It is translated as CASSQDFGVGTEAFF.

This clone was seen only once. This chain links TRBV5-4 with TRBJ1-6, with D possibly matching TRBD1 (5 bases). Germline lookup yields CDR1 SGHNT and CDR2 YYREEE (reference sequence). The CDR3 is 15 amino acids. Trimming shortened V by 2 bases and J by 9 bases, and 15 bases separated the two germline ends. The CDR3 DNA sequence: TGTGCCAGCAGCTTATATGATAGGGGTAGTTCACCCCTCCACTTT. Its translation is CASSLYDRGSSPLHF.

The CDR3 here is CASSDRDRESNQPQHF. CDR3 coding DNA: TGTGCCAGCAGCGACCGGGACAGGGAAAGCAATCAGCCCCAGCATTTT. The rearrangement uses TRBV21-1 and TRBJ1-5; the table's D call TRBD1 went unverified against the DNA. TRBV21-1 is termed a pseudogene. The CDR3 contains 16 residues.

V and J are TRBV5-4 and TRBJ2-1, with 9 bases aligning to TRBD2. Germline-derived CDR1 and CDR2 are SGHNT and YYREEE (reference sequence). The CDR3 has 17 amino acids. The V segment lost 4 bases and the J segment 4 bases; nucleotides outside the gene matches: 12. The CDR3 sequence is CASSPDPLAGNYNEQFF. CDR3 nucleotide sequence: TGTGCCAGCAGCCCGGACCCCCTAGCGGGAAATTACAATGAGCAGTTCTTC.

The chain uses TRBV2 and TRBJ1-4, with D perhaps TRBD1 (6 bases). CDR1 and CDR2 (germline): SNHLY, FYNNEI. Between the trimmed V and J ends, which lost 8 bases and 7 bases, there was a span of 20 bases. This CDR3 is 15 amino acids long. The CDR3 spells CASCVFQGTGEKLFF. The CDR3 nucleotides are TGTGCCAGCTGCGTCTTCCAGGGGACGGGTGAAAAACTGTTTTTT.

The chain recombines TRBV4-2 with TRBJ2-3, with D tentatively TRBD2 (5 bases). The V end lost 4 bases, the J end lost 2 bases, and 16 bases lay between the germline ends. CDR1 is LGHNA and CDR2 is YNFKEQ in the germline V gene. There are 16 residues in the CDR3. As DNA, the CDR3 is TGTGCCAGCAGCCGCCCACTAGGAAACCCCACAGATACGCAGTATTTT. This gives the protein CASSRPLGNPTDTQYF.

The table lists this clone with a few counts. For the CDR3, the DNA is TGTGCCAGCTCATCAACCTACGAGCAGTACTTC. Its translation is CASSSTYEQYF. The chain couples TRBV18 to TRBJ2-7; D is uncertain. Trimming shortened V by 5 bases and J by 2 bases, and 4 bases separated the two germline ends. Per the germline V gene, CDR1 is KGHSH and CDR2 is LQKENI. The CDR3 covers 11 residues.

The genes are TRBV21-1 and TRBJ2-1; the D segment call TRBD2 is taken from the table without a DNA check. TRBV21-1 is annotated as a pseudogene. This CDR3 region has 15 residues. The DNA of the CDR3 is TGTGCCAGCAGCAAAGGACATCGGGAGTGGAATGAGCAGTTCTTC. Protein sequence: CASSKGHREWNEQFF.

There are a few counts of this clone. The CDR3 reads CASSYGRNTEAFF. CDR3 coding DNA: TGTGCCAGCAGTTACGGGAGGAACACTGAAGCTTTCTTT. This chain connects TRBV6-5 to TRBJ1-1; no definite D call. V shed 2 bases and J shed 1 base, with 5 bases lying between them. The germline gives CDR1 MNHEY, CDR2 SVGAGI. This CDR3 has 13 amino acids.

This clone has only one observation. The rearrangement uses TRBV3-1 (or the pseudogene TRBV3-2) and TRBJ1-6; D possibly corresponds to TRBD1 (5 bases). Trimming took 0 bases from V and 7 from J, leaving 22 bases between them. The CDR3 runs 19 residues. Germline assignment: CDR1 LGHDT and CDR2 YNNKEL (reference sequence). CDR3 in amino acids: CASSQDPAGPQFWNSPLHF. Written as DNA, the CDR3 is TGTGCCAGCAGCCAAGATCCGGCAGGGCCTCAATTTTGGAATTCACCCCTCCACTTT.

The chain uses TRBV27 and TRBJ2-3, with D maybe TRBD2 (5 bases). Per germline, CDR1 MNHEY and CDR2 SMNVEV (reference sequence). The CDR3 length is 16 residues. The V end lost 0 bases, the J end lost 2 bases, and 12 bases lay between the germline ends. CDR3 nucleotides: TGTGCCAGCAGTTTATCGGAAGCGGACCTCACAGATACGCAGTATTTT. The encoded protein is CASSLSEADLTDTQYF.

V is TRBV5-4 and J is TRBJ2-5; 10 positions match TRBD2. After removal of 4 bases from V and 4 bases from J, the junction contained 4 bases not matched to a gene. Germline V CDR1 and CDR2: SGHNT, YYREEE (reference sequence). CDR3 length equals 14 residues. CDR3 region: CASSEAGGLETQYF. CDR3 nucleotide sequence: TGTGCCAGCAGCGAAGCGGGAGGGCTAGAGACCCAGTACTTC.

J is TRBJ2-7 and V is TRBV19, with D unresolved. CDR3 length: 14 residues. CDR1 is LNHDA, CDR2 SQIVND, per germline (reference sequence). The germline V and J ends were trimmed by 4 bases and 6 bases, with 16 bases remaining between them. CDR3: CASSNGDHRSEQYF. The CDR3 bases are TGTGCCAGTAGTAACGGTGACCATAGGAGCGAGCAGTACTTC. The full variable domain, in which reference TRBV19 and TRBJ2-7 provide the parts outside the CDR3, is DGGITQSPKYLFRKEGQNVTLSCEQNLNHDAMYWYRQDPGQGLRLIYYSQIVNDFQKGDIAEGYSVSREKKESFPLTVTSAQKNPTAFYLCASSNGDHRSEQYFGPGTRLTVT.

This clone was recorded once. The chain combines TRBV7-9 with TRBJ2-1, with TRBD2 matching 10 bases. V lost 5 bases and J lost 7; bases outside the gene matches: 5. The CDR3 runs to 14 residues. Germline V lookup: CDR1 SEHNR, CDR2 FQNEAQ (reference sequence). The CDR3 DNA follows: TGTGCCAGCAGCGGTCTAGCGGGAGCGAATGAGCAGTTCTTC. This gives the protein CASSGLAGANEQFF. Variable domain in full (rest from reference TRBV7-9 and TRBJ2-1): DTGVSQNPRHKITKRGQNVTFRCDPISEHNRLYWYRQTLGQGPEFLTYFQNEAQLEKSRLLSDRFSAERPKGSFSTLEIQRTEQGDSAMYLCASSGLAGANEQFFGPGTRLTVL.

Regarding this clone: An end of the junction does not agree with germline; a read error may underlie this. This chain uses TRBV3-1 (or the pseudogene TRBV3-2) with TRBJ2-2, with a possible D match to TRBD2 (5 bases). The germline V gene encodes CDR1 LGHDT and CDR2 YNNKEL (reference sequence). The CDR3 contains 19 residues. The CDR3 is CASSPPVWPGKANTGEPFF. The CDR3 DNA follows: TGTGCCAGCAGCCCCCCGGTGTGGCCGGGGAAGGCGAACACCGGGGAGCCGTTTTTT.

The chain carries TRBV9 and TRBJ2-3, with 11 nucleotides matching TRBD2. After removal of 4 bases from V and 9 bases from J, the junction contained 16 bases not matched to a gene. This CDR3 is 17 amino acids long. The V gene's germline CDR1 is SGDLS and CDR2 YYNGEE. CDR3 in DNA: TGTGCCAGCAGCTCAGCTCCCGAGGCTAGCGGGAGGAGCACGCAGTATTTT. The encoded protein is CASSSAPEASGRSTQYF.

This clone was counted between two and nine times. This rearrangement joins TRBV21-1 to TRBJ1-3; TRBD1 is the table's D call and was not checked against the DNA. TRBV21-1 is flagged as a pseudogene. The CDR3 totals 15 residues. DNA of the CDR3: TGTGCCAGCAGCAGAACAGGATACTCTGGAAACACCATATATTTT. It is translated as CASSRTGYSGNTIYF.

J is TRBJ2-7 and V is TRBV5-6; TRBD2 matches at 9 bases. V lost 1 base and J lost 3; bases outside the gene matches: 5. Germline V gene lookup returns CDR1 SGHDT and CDR2 YYEEEE. This CDR3 contains 15 residues. The CDR3, as DNA: TGTGCCAGCAGCTTGTCGGCTAGCGGGAACTACGAGCAGTACTTC. Encoded protein: CASSLSASGNYEQYF.

The rearrangement joins TRBV7-9 to TRBJ2-7; D not resolved. The CDR3 is 13 residues long. The V and J ends lost 1 base and 3 bases respectively, with 7 bases between them. CDR1 and CDR2 from the germline V gene are SEHNR and FQNEAQ (reference sequence). DNA for the CDR3: TGTGCCAGCAGCTTAGGACATGGCTACGAGCAGTACTTC. Translating it yields CASSLGHGYEQYF.

The chain has TRBV28 and TRBJ2-5; 7 nucleotides match TRBD2. The CDR3 loop spans 14 amino acids. V shed 8 bases, J shed 4 bases, and the junction held 10 bases outside the gene matches. Germline-derived CDR1 and CDR2 are MDHEN and SYDVKM. This CDR3 is CASLGEGRRETQYF. CDR3 sequence (DNA): TGTGCCAGCCTGGGGGAGGGGAGGAGAGAGACCCAGTACTTC.

This chain connects TRBV14 to TRBJ2-1, with D unresolved. Trimming left V 1 base short and J 4 bases short, with 20 bases between. From germline, CDR1 is SGHDN and CDR2 FVKESK. The CDR3 extends over 18 amino acids. CDR3 amino acids: CASSQAKDRVSPYNEQFF. The CDR3 DNA sequence: TGTGCCAGCAGCCAAGCCAAAGATAGAGTGAGCCCTTACAATGAGCAGTTCTTC.

This chain joins TRBV4-1 and TRBJ1-2, with D tentatively TRBD1 (6 bases). The germline V and J ends were trimmed by 2 bases and 8 bases, with 12 bases remaining between them. CDR1 MGHRA and CDR2 YSYEKL come from the germline V gene. CDR3 length: 13 residues. The CDR3: CASSQQSGEGYTF. For the CDR3, the DNA is TGCGCCAGCAGCCAACAATCAGGGGAAGGCTACACCTTC.

The chain recombines TRBV6-4 with TRBJ1-2; D is uncertain. Trimming shortened V by 6 bases and J by 8 bases, and 16 bases separated the two germline ends. Germline loops: CDR1 MRHNA, CDR2 SNTAGT. The CDR3 has 13 amino acids. For the CDR3, the DNA is TGTGCCAGCAGCGAGAGGCCTCGCGGGGGCTACACCTTC. This gives the protein CASSERPRGGYTF.

The chain uses TRBV6-5 and TRBJ1-4; D perhaps matches TRBD1 (6 bases). The germline V and J ends were trimmed by 6 bases and 5 bases, with 16 bases remaining between them. The CDR3 totals 15 residues. Germline assignment: CDR1 MNHEY and CDR2 SVGAGI. CDR3: CASSLSTGLNEKLFF. The CDR3 nucleotides are TGTGCCAGCAGCCTTTCGACAGGCTTAAATGAAAAACTGTTTTTT.

J is TRBJ2-7 and V is TRBV10-3, with 11 bases aligning to TRBD2. CDR3 length equals 14 residues. V shed 6 bases and J 4 bases; nucleotides not matched to a gene: 5. The germline V gene has CDR1 ENHRY and CDR2 SYGVKD. The CDR3 sequence is CAIRNTSGSYEQYF. The CDR3 DNA sequence: TGTGCCATCAGGAACACTAGCGGGAGTTACGAGCAGTACTTC.

The chain couples TRBV20-1 to TRBJ2-3; 7 nucleotides align to TRBD1. Germline trimming cut 3 bases from V and 4 bases from J; bases unmatched to any gene: 10. The germline V gene encodes CDR1 DFQATT and CDR2 SNEGSKA (reference sequence). The CDR3 consists of 15 residues. CDR3 protein: CSASIPTQGSDTQYF. The CDR3 coding sequence is TGCAGTGCTAGTATCCCTACACAGGGGTCAGATACGCAGTATTTT.

This chain joins TRBV15 and TRBJ1-1; the D gene is possibly TRBD1 (5 bases). Germline V gene sequence: CDR1 LNHNV, CDR2 YYDKDF (reference sequence). This CDR3 comprises 13 residues. V lost 5 bases, J lost 5 bases, and 12 bases lay in between. The chain's CDR3 is CATSSTTGTEAFF. The CDR3, as DNA: TGTGCCACCAGCTCTACCACAGGAACTGAAGCTTTCTTT.